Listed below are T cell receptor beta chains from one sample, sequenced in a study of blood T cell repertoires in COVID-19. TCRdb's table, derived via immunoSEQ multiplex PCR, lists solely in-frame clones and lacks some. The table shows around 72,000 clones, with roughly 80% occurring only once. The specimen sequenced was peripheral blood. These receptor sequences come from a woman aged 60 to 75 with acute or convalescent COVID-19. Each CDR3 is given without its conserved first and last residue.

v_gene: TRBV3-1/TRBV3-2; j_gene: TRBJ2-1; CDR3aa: ACGGWKVNEQF
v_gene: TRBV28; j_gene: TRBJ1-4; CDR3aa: ASSLGGTGDEKLF
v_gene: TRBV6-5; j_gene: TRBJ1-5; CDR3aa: ASSYSGEDQPQH
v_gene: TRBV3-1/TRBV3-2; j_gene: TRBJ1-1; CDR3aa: ASSQGAGPTEAF
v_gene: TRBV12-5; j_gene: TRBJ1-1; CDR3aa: ASGFYTWDTLATEAF
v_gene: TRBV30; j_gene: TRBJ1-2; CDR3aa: AWSRDRKHGYT
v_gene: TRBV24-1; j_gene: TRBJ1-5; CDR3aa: ATSDLESNQPQH
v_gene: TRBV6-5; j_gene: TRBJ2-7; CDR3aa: ATSRPGLLYEQY
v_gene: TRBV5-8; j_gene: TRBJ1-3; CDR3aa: ASSRGASGNTIY
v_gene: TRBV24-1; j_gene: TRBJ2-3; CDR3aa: ATSDPRSGGSPDTQY
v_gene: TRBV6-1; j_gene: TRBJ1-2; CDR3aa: ASSEKMRTGGYYGYT
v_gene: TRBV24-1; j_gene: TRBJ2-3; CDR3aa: ATSPGGDTQY
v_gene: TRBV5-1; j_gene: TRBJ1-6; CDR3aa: ASSRQTLSSYNSPLH
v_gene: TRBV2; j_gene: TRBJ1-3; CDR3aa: ASSAGMRQSGNTIY
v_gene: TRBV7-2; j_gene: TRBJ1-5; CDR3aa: ASSHTGAGGNQPQH
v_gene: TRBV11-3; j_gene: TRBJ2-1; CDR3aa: ASSLVGAGGQF
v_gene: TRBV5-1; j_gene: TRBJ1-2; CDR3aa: ASSLRGQGALLQGYT
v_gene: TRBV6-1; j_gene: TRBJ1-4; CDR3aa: ASSERGEKLF
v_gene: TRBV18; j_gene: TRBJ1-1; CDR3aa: ASSPSPGGVGSEAF
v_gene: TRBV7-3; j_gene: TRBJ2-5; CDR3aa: ASSPYVGAETQY
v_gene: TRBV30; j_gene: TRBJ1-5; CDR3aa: AWSEIDRNQPQH
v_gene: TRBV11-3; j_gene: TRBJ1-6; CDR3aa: ASISSRDRGRSSPLH
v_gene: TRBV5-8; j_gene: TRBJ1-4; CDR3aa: ASSLGRSGKLF
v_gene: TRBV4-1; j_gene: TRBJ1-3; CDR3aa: ASSQEARNTIY
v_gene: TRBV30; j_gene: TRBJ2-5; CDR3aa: AWSGLGETQY
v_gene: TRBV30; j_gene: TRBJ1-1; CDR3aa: AWRGHSRTEAF
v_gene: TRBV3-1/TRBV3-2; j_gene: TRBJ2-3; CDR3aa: ASSPWTSGGADTQY
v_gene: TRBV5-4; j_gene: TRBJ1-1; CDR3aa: AGRRTGEGTEAF
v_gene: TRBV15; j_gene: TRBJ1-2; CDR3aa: ATSRDLTELYGYT
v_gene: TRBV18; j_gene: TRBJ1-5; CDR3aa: ASSPSSTGFGNQPQH
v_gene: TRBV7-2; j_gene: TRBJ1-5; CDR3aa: ASSTSLGQGGNQPQH